Sequencing of this T cell receptor beta chain was carried out in a study of identical twins. This clonotype has a handful of counts. TCRdb used MiXCR to reprocess the 5' RACE reads, holding one entry per CDR3 protein. The sample consists of approximately 680,000 distinct CDR3 sequences, roughly 7.2% of them appearing once. In addition, the sample was reused for a study of yellow fever vaccine responses in identical twins. That publication notes: Twins showed a vaccine T cell response that reportedly seemed partly convergent, partly personalized.

The specimen sequenced was PBMCs. The sequence came from a young woman in good health.

The CDR3 here is CASSVDGDHNSPLHF. CDR3 DNA sequence: TGTGCCAGCAGCGTTGATGGGGACCACAATTCACCCCTCCACTTT. The rearrangement links TRBV9 to TRBJ1-6, with D possibly being TRBD1 (5 bases). This CDR3 has 15 residues. The germline V gene has CDR1 SGDLS and CDR2 YYNGEE. V was cut by 2 bases and J by 7 bases, with 13 bases left in between.